A single sample gave rise to the 30 T cell receptor beta chains below, sequenced in a study of blood T cells in healthy people across ages. Combining a sample-barcoded 5' primer with a J-beta primer mix, a second PCR ran for roughly 6 to 12 cycles. In TCRdb, the 5' RACE reads were re-called with MiXCR into one record per CDR3 protein. The sample consists of approximately 490,000 distinct CDR3 sequences, approximately 25% of them appearing once. The sample was also reused in another study, on T cells of mothers and their children.

Sequencing was carried out using blood. The origin of the receptors is a boy aged 5 to 17 in good health.

This rearrangement joins TRBV20-1 to TRBJ2-2; tentatively, D is TRBD1 (5 bases). The germline gives CDR1 DFQATT, CDR2 SNEGSKA (reference sequence). The CDR3 consists of 15 residues. V lost 0 bases, J lost 7 bases, and 15 bases lay in between. The CDR3 region has the DNA TGCAGTGCTAGAGATCAGGGAAAGGGGTACGGGGAGCTGTTTTTT. Protein sequence: CSARDQGKGYGELFF.

This clonotype was counted between two and nine times. V is TRBV7-8 and J is TRBJ1-2; D not resolved. The CDR3 is 17 residues long. V dropped 3 bases and J dropped 2 bases, with 19 bases sitting between them. Germline V gene data show CDR1 as SGHVS and CDR2 as FQNEAQ. CDR3 sequence (DNA): TGTGCCAGCAGCTTTTCGACCTCCCACGGGATAAACTATGGCTACACCTTC. This codes for CASSFSTSHGINYGYTF.

Turning to this clonotype: Mismatch with germline at one junction end may stem from a read error. This chain links TRBV20-1 with TRBJ1-2; no reliable D call. Germline CDR1 is DFQATT and CDR2 is SNEGSKA (reference sequence). The length of the CDR3 is 14 residues. The CDR3 DNA is TGCAGTGCTCCCGCAAAACCGTACGAATATGGCCACACCTTC. This gives the protein CSAPAKPYEYGHTF.

This chain links TRBV20-1 with TRBJ2-2, with 8 bases aligning to TRBD1. Per the germline V gene, CDR1 is DFQATT and CDR2 is SNEGSKA (reference sequence). J was trimmed by 4 bases and V by 8 bases; bases with no gene match: 9. The CDR3 extends over 14 amino acids. The chain's CDR3 is CSPQGDRGTGELFF. In nucleotides, the CDR3 is TGCAGTCCCCAGGGTGACAGGGGCACCGGGGAGCTGTTTTTT.

This sequence joins TRBV7-9 and TRBJ2-7, with D perhaps being TRBD1 or TRBD2 (5 bases each). The CDR3 covers 12 residues. Germline CDR1 SEHNR, CDR2 FQNEAQ (reference sequence). The V and J ends lost 3 bases and 4 bases respectively, with 7 bases between them. The CDR3 reads CASSLGVYEQYF. The CDR3 DNA reads as TGTGCCAGCAGCTTGGGGGTTTACGAGCAGTACTTC.

This clonotype was observed a handful of times. As DNA, the CDR3 is TGTGCCAGCAGCTTACCAGCGGGGGGGCCCAATGAGCAGTTCTTC. Protein sequence: CASSLPAGGPNEQFF. The chain joins TRBV7-3 to TRBJ2-5; 10 bases match TRBD2. The J call is uncertain, as TRBJ2-1 better fits the DNA end. CDR3 size: 15 residues. Germline CDR1 is SGHTA and CDR2 is FQGTGA.

This chain links TRBV11-2 with TRBJ1-1, with D unresolved. V was clipped by 1 base and J by 13 bases, with 4 bases between them. The germline gives CDR1 SGHAT, CDR2 FQNNGV. This CDR3 spans 9 amino acids. Written as DNA, the CDR3 is TGTGCCAGCAGCTTAGGTGGTTTCTTT. It specifies CASSLGGFF.

The rearrangement links TRBV7-2 to TRBJ2-2; D unresolved. Germline V CDR1 and CDR2: SGHTA, FQGNSA. This CDR3 has 17 residues. Trimming took 1 base from V and 5 from J, leaving 17 bases between them. CDR3 bases: TGTGCCAGCAGCTTAGGTCGATTAGCCATTGGGACCGGGGAGCTGTTTTTT. Its protein is CASSLGRLAIGTGELFF. Full variable domain (remainder filled in from reference TRBV7-2 and TRBJ2-2): GAGVSQSPSNKVTEKGKDVELRCDPISGHTALYWYRQSLGQGLEFLIYFQGNSAPDKSGLPSDRFSAERTGGSVSTLTIQRTQQEDSAVYLCASSLGRLAIGTGELFFGEGSRLTVL.

This clonotype occurred a few times. The CDR3 sequence: CASSDQASGRETQYF. The DNA for the CDR3 is TGTGCCAGCAGCGATCAGGCTAGCGGGAGAGAGACCCAGTACTTC. V and J are TRBV7-2 and TRBJ2-5; 10 bases align to TRBD2. V lost 5 bases to trimming and J lost 4 bases; unmatched junction nucleotides: 7. This CDR3 is 15 amino acids long. Germline values: CDR1 SGHTA, CDR2 FQGNSA.

In its sample, this clonotype was seen a few times. The rearrangement joins TRBV5-1 to TRBJ1-4; D is uncertain. From germline, CDR1 is SGHRS and CDR2 YFSETQ. CDR3 length: 17 amino acids. V lost 1 base and J 8 bases, leaving 21 bases between the germline ends. CDR3 sequence: CASSLNRVPFRIEKLFF. The CDR3 DNA reads as TGCGCCAGCAGCTTGAATAGGGTCCCGTTTAGGATCGAAAAACTGTTTTTT.

This chain joins TRBV3-1 and TRBJ2-5; D remains unclear. Germline assignment: CDR1 LGHDT and CDR2 YNNKEL (reference sequence). V shed 2 bases and J shed 4 bases, with 2 bases lying between them. The CDR3 sequence is 11 residues long. CDR3 sequence: CASSQSETQYF. CDR3 bases: TGTGCCAGCAGCCAATCAGAGACCCAGTACTTC.

This clonotype was recorded a few times. V and J are TRBV18 and TRBJ1-1; D is uncertain. The ends were cut back, 0 bases at V and 8 bases at J, with 16 bases in the middle. The CDR3 has 15 amino acids. CDR1 and CDR2 (germline): KGHSH, LQKENI. The CDR3 protein is CASSPPGIEFHEAFF. CDR3 bases: TGTGCCAGCTCACCACCTGGTATAGAGTTCCACGAAGCTTTCTTT.

V is TRBV27 and J is TRBJ1-2, with D tentatively TRBD1 (5 bases). V gave up 2 bases and J gave up 6 bases, with 13 bases separating them. The CDR3 is made up of 14 amino acids. Per germline, CDR1 MNHEY and CDR2 SMNVEV (reference sequence). The CDR3 sequence: CASSLHGGYNGYTF. CDR3 bases: TGTGCCAGCAGTTTACATGGGGGTTACAATGGCTACACCTTC.

CDR3 protein: CASSLIGGGQQETQYF. CDR3 bases: TGTGCCAGCAGTTTAATCGGGGGGGGACAGCAAGAGACCCAGTACTTC. V and J are TRBV12-3 or TRBV12-4 and TRBJ2-5, with D perhaps matching TRBD2 (8 bases). Trimming left V 2 bases short and J 2 bases short, with 15 bases between. The CDR3 extends over 16 amino acids.

This chain uses TRBV20-1 with TRBJ2-3; D is possibly TRBD2 (6 bases). Trimming shortened V by 6 bases and J by 4 bases, and 11 bases separated the two germline ends. Germline values: CDR1 DFQATT, CDR2 SNEGSKA (reference sequence). CDR3 length: 12 residues. The CDR3 coding sequence is TGCAGTGCAGAGGAGGGAGCAGATACGCAGTATTTT. The encoded protein is CSAEEGADTQYF.

This clonotype appeared a few times. The chain recombines TRBV7-9 with TRBJ2-1; weak D call: TRBD1 (6 bases). The CDR3 is made up of 16 amino acids. The germline V gene encodes CDR1 SEHNR and CDR2 FQNEAQ (reference sequence). V lost 6 bases and J 7 bases, leaving 22 bases between the germline ends. The CDR3 loop reads CASRDGASGVGNEQFF. The CDR3 region has the DNA TGTGCCAGCAGAGATGGGGCTTCAGGGGTCGGGAATGAGCAGTTCTTC.

Turning to this clonotype: One end of the junction varies from germline; a read error may be responsible. V usage is TRBV29-1 and J usage is TRBJ2-7, with D uncertain. The CDR3 consists of 12 residues. Germline V gene lookup returns CDR1 SQVTM and CDR2 ANQGSEA. Here the CDR3 reads CSARHASYGQYF. The DNA for the CDR3 is TGCAGCGCTAGACACGCCTCCTACGGGCAGTACTTC.

This clonotype appeared a few times. The gene calls are TRBV4-2 and TRBJ2-1; 8 nucleotides line up with TRBD1. Germline lookup yields CDR1 LGHNA and CDR2 YNFKEQ. There are 16 residues in the CDR3. V shed 0 bases, J shed 6 bases, and the junction held 7 bases outside the gene matches. The CDR3 region has the DNA TGTGCCAGCAGCCAAGATATTACAGGGGGTTTCAATGAGCAGTTCTTC. It is translated as CASSQDITGGFNEQFF.

Points on this clonotype: The junction differs from germline at one of its ends, possibly a read error. This chain joins TRBV7-2 and TRBJ2-5; 7 nucleotides agree with TRBD1. The CDR3 is 15 amino acids. Germline V gene lookup returns CDR1 SGHTA and CDR2 FQGNSA. The CDR3 reads CASSLAYRGRETQHF. CDR3 sequence (DNA): TGTGCCAGCAGCTTAGCTTACAGGGGTCGAGAGACCCAGCACTTC. Looking up the rest from reference TRBV7-2 and TRBJ2-5 gives the full variable domain: GAGVSQSPSNKVTEKGKDVELRCDPISGHTALYWYRQSLGQGLEFLIYFQGNSAPDKSGLPSDRFSAERTGGSVSTLTIQRTQQEDSAVYLCASSLAYRGRETQHFGPGTRLLVL.

V and J are TRBV28 and TRBJ2-7, with D possibly matching TRBD1 (6 bases). Trimming shortened V by 6 bases and J by 3 bases, and 18 bases separated the two germline ends. In germline, CDR1 is MDHEN, CDR2 SYDVKM. The CDR3 length is 15 residues. The CDR3 sequence: CASSATRTANYEQYF. The DNA for the CDR3 is TGTGCCAGCAGCGCTACCAGGACAGCCAACTACGAGCAGTACTTC. Complete variable domain (other parts from reference TRBV28 and TRBJ2-7): DVKVTQSSRYLVKRTGEKVFLECVQDMDHENMFWYRQDPGLGLRLIYFSYDVKMKEKGDIPEGYSVSREKKERFSLILESASTNQTSMYLCASSATRTANYEQYFGPGTRLTVT.

This chain joins TRBV30 and TRBJ1-1; no definite D call. Deletions cut 1 base from V and 0 bases from J, with 12 bases between. CDR3 length: 15 amino acids. Germline lookup yields CDR1 GTSNPN and CDR2 SVGIG (reference sequence). In nucleotides, the CDR3 is TGTGCCTGGAGTGCCCTAGACGGGGTGAACACTGAAGCTTTCTTT. This encodes CAWSALDGVNTEAFF.

There are a few counts of this clonotype. In DNA form, the CDR3 reads TGTGCCAGCAGTGAATGGGGCAGGGTGGACTATGGCTACACCTTC. Protein product: CASSEWGRVDYGYTF. The V gene is TRBV25-1, the J gene TRBJ1-2; possible D gene TRBD1, 5 bases. This CDR3 is 15 amino acids long. Trimming removed 1 base at V and 3 bases at J, with 12 bases between. Germline V gene lookup returns CDR1 MGHDK and CDR2 SYGVNS.

This clonotype was detected a few times. The chain recombines TRBV3-1 with TRBJ2-7; D is ambiguous. CDR1 and CDR2 from the germline V gene are LGHDT and YNNKEL (reference sequence). V was cut by 4 bases and J by 6 bases, with 13 bases left in between. The CDR3 is 13 amino acids. In DNA, the CDR3 is TGTGCCAGCAGCCCGAACGATAGGGCCGAGCAGTACTTC. The encoded protein is CASSPNDRAEQYF.

The chain combines TRBV15 with TRBJ2-1; TRBD2 aligns across 8 bases. Germline lookup yields CDR1 LNHNV and CDR2 YYDKDF (reference sequence). V lost 4 bases to trimming and J lost 4 bases; unmatched junction nucleotides: 9. The CDR3 consists of 16 residues. The CDR3 here is CATSTYSGNRYNEQFF. The CDR3 DNA sequence: TGTGCCACCAGCACCTATAGCGGGAATAGGTACAATGAGCAGTTCTTC.

This clonotype appeared once. One end of the junction varies from germline; a read error may be responsible. The chain carries TRBV9 and TRBJ2-5; 10 bases line up with TRBD2. CDR1 SGDLS and CDR2 YYNGEE come from the germline V gene. This CDR3 comprises 15 residues. CDR3: CASNVTSSGRETQYF. The CDR3 DNA reads TGTGCCAGCAACGTAACATCTAGCGGGAGAGAGACCCAGTACTTC.

This chain uses TRBV29-1 with TRBJ1-5, with D perhaps matching TRBD1 (5 bases). The CDR3 spans 17 residues. The germline V and J ends were trimmed by 1 base and 1 base, with 17 bases remaining between them. CDR1 and CDR2 from the germline V gene are SQVTM and ANQGSEA. In DNA, the CDR3 is TGCAGCGTTGAAGGGGACCCCAAACCACGGAGCAATCAGCCCCAGCATTTT. Protein sequence: CSVEGDPKPRSNQPQHF.

This clonotype occurred a few times. The rearrangement links TRBV14 to TRBJ1-5; TRBD1 matches at 7 bases. Trimming removed 1 base from V and 4 bases from J; junction bases left unmatched: 4. Germline V lookup: CDR1 SGHDN, CDR2 FVKESK. CDR3 length: 15 residues. CDR3 bases: TGTGCCAGCAGCCAAGGGGGGGACAGTAATCAGCCCCAGCATTTT. The encoded protein is CASSQGGDSNQPQHF.

This clonotype was counted a few times. V is TRBV7-2 and J is TRBJ1-1, with D unclear. This CDR3 is built from 14 residues. Per germline, CDR1 SGHTA and CDR2 FQGNSA. V was pared by 5 bases and J by 1 base, with 11 bases between. The CDR3 is CASSPRRENTEAFF. CDR3 nucleotides: TGTGCCAGCAGCCCCCGGCGGGAGAACACTGAAGCTTTCTTT.

This clonotype has just a few counts. The CDR3 region is CAWRPTTWGGYTF. The CDR3 DNA reads TGTGCCTGGAGGCCAACAACCTGGGGTGGCTACACCTTC. The rearrangement links TRBV30 to TRBJ1-2; D uncertain. Trimming stripped 3 bases from V and 7 bases from J, with 15 bases between. The germline CDR1 and CDR2 sequences are GTSNPN and SVGIG (reference sequence). This CDR3 has 13 amino acids. The variable domain in full, completed from reference TRBV30 and TRBJ1-2, reads SQTIHQWPATLVQPVGSPLSLECTVEGTSNPNLYWYRQAAGRGLQLLFYSVGIGQISSEVPQNLSASRPQDRQFILSSKKLLLSDSGFYLCAWRPTTWGGYTFGSGTRLTVV.

This clonotype has more than one count but fewer than ten. The DNA of the CDR3 is TGTGCCAGCAGTGACATGGCTAGCGGTAGGGATACGCAGTATTTT. Protein: CASSDMASGRDTQYF. The V gene is TRBV6-4, the J gene TRBJ2-3, with 7 bases that match TRBD2. Trimming removed 2 bases from V and 6 bases from J; junction bases left unmatched: 8. Germline V lookup: CDR1 MRHNA, CDR2 SNTAGT. The CDR3 spans 15 residues.